The table lists the clone carrying this TCR beta chain with a count of one. This sample was included in a study of blood T cell repertoires in COVID-19. Study context: From the United States, Italy and Spain came samples of acute and convalescent COVID-19. The analysed material was cDNA or gDNA that came from T cells, B-cell-depleted T cells, or PBMCs.

In germline, CDR1 is SGHRS, CDR2 YFSETQ. Trimming took 2 bases from V and 6 from J; bases not matched to a gene: 2. CDR3 length equals 13 residues. Methods used by the authors: Reference gene primer amplification gave nucleated cell count estimates. Sequenced by immunoSEQ multiplex PCR; TCRdb stores in-frame clones only, minus some. For V, J and clone size, that table is used; D and trimming come from the DNA. The data contain roughly 280,000 clones, around nine tenths of them singletons. The sample consisted of peripheral blood. The source of this sequence is a man aged 40-49 years with active or convalescent COVID-19. The J gene is TRBJ2-1, the V gene TRBV5-1; 7 nucleotides line up with TRBD2. The CDR3 DNA reads TGCGCCAGCAGCTTCGGGACTACCAATGAGCAGTTCTTC. This codes for CASSFGTTNEQFF.